Sequencing of this TCR beta chain was carried out in a study of T cells expressing NK-cell markers. Study outcomes and limitations: The share of CD8+ T cells held by dominant NKG2C+ clonotypes was roughly 1.0-8% in about six donors.

Details on this clonotype: Its antigen is not known.

Following a re-call of the 5' RACE reads, TCRdb has one entry per CDR3 protein and lacks DNA. This sample lists around 550,000 distinct CDR3 sequences; its ten largest clones have under 4.5%. This CDR3 is 18 amino acids long. The germline CDR1 and CDR2 sequences are LNHDA and SQIVND (reference sequence). This chain connects TRBV19 to TRBJ2-3; with no DNA, the TCRdb D assignment of TRBD1 cannot be verified. Sequenced sample: blood T cells: a sorted CD56 or NKG2C T cell subset, CD4+ or CD8+ T cells, or bulk PBMC T cells (not recorded which). The sequence came from a man aged 18 to 29 in good health. CDR3: CASSIDVVEPRGTDTQYF.